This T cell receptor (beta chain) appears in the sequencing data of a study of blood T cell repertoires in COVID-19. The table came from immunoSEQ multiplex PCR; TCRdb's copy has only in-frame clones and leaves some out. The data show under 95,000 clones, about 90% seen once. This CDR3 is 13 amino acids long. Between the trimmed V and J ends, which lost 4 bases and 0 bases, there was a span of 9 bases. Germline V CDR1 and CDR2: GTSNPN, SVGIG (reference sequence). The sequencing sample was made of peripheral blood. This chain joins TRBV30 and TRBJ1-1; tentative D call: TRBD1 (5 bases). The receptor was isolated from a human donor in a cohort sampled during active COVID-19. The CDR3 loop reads CAWMGLMNTEAFF. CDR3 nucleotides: TGTGCCTGGATGGGACTTATGAACACTGAAGCTTTCTTT.